These 5 T cell receptor beta chains were sequenced from one sample in a study of CD8+ T cells in alopecia areata. The sequencing template was cDNA reverse transcribed from extracted RNA. Assay used: immunoSEQ multiplex PCR; TCRdb lists only in-frame clones, some missing. The sample shows 110,000 or so clones, roughly two fifths of them seen only once. Input material: CD4+ T cells sorted from blood. The receptors shown here come from a human donor with alopecia areata.

This chain joins TRBV19 and TRBJ2-1; maybe TRBD2 (6 bases). In germline, CDR1 is LNHDA, CDR2 SQIVND (reference sequence). This CDR3 has 14 amino acids. The V and J ends lost 6 bases and 6 bases respectively, with 15 bases between them. CDR3: CASRGDAGINEQFF. In DNA, the CDR3 is TGTGCCAGTAGAGGGGACGCGGGAATCAATGAGCAGTTCTTC.

This clone was counted a single time. J is TRBJ2-2 and V is TRBV9; no clear D gene. This CDR3 contains 12 residues. Trimming shortened V by 2 bases and J by 7 bases, and 6 bases separated the two germline ends. CDR1 is SGDLS and CDR2 is YYNGEE in the germline V gene. In nucleotides, the CDR3 is TGTGCCAGCAGCGTTTTCAACGGGGAGCTGTTTTTT. This encodes CASSVFNGELFF.

This clone has just a few counts. The rearrangement uses TRBV5-1 and TRBJ2-1; D is ambiguous. V lost 0 bases to trimming and J lost 7 bases, with 8 bases between them. The CDR3 is 13 amino acids. Germline V CDR1 and CDR2: SGHRS, YFSETQ. This CDR3 reads CASSLDGVNEQFF. In DNA form, the CDR3 reads TGCGCCAGCAGCTTGGATGGTGTGAATGAGCAGTTCTTC. Together with reference TRBV5-1 and TRBJ2-1, the CDR3 gives the full variable domain: KAGVTQTPRYLIKTRGQQVTLSCSPISGHRSVSWYQQTPGQGLQFLFEYFSETQRNKGNFPGRFSGRQFSNSRSEMNVSTLELGDSALYLCASSLDGVNEQFFGPGTRLTVL.

This chain connects TRBV28 to TRBJ1-4; the D gene is possibly TRBD1 (6 bases). The CDR3 sequence is 16 residues long. V was shortened by 5 bases and J by 0 bases, with 13 bases between the two germline ends. The V gene's germline CDR1 is MDHEN and CDR2 SYDVKM. CDR3 in DNA: TGTGCCAGCAGTGTCGGGACACTCGCAACTAATGAAAAACTGTTTTTT. Its translation: CASSVGTLATNEKLFF.

This clone came up a few times. The V gene is TRBV29-1, the J gene TRBJ1-5; D is ambiguous. The CDR3 consists of 15 residues. Germline V gene lookup returns CDR1 SQVTM and CDR2 ANQGSEA. V was pared by 6 bases and J by 1 base, with 16 bases between. The CDR3 coding sequence is TGCAGCGTCAACATCGGAGGAACAAGCAATCAGCCCCAGCATTTT. Its translation is CSVNIGGTSNQPQHF.